The 11 T cell receptor beta chains below all came from one sample that was sequenced in a study of blood T cells in healthy people across ages. Sample-barcoded 5' priming and a J-beta primer mix drove a second PCR of 7 to 11 cycles. TCRdb redid the calling of the 5' RACE reads with MiXCR, one entry per CDR3 protein. The data contain about 780,000 distinct CDR3 sequences, around a quarter of them singletons. The same sample was also studied in work on T cells of mothers and their children.

Sequenced: blood. These TCRs come from a boy aged 10-17 years in good health.

This clonotype occurred a few times. The V call is TRBV20-1, the J call TRBJ2-5; the match to TRBD2 covers 14 bases. TRBJ2-7 explains the end of the DNA better; the J call may be wrong. The germline CDR1 and CDR2 sequences are DFQATT and SNEGSKA (reference sequence). The CDR3 has 14 residues. CDR3 amino acids: CSGRTSGGLYEQYF. CDR3 in DNA: TGCAGTGGCCGGACTAGCGGGGGGCTCTACGAGCAGTACTTC.

V gene TRBV28 combines with J gene TRBJ1-5; no definite D call. CDR3 length: 12 amino acids. The V gene lost 2 bases and the J gene lost 10 bases, with 9 bases spanning the gap. CDR1 and CDR2 (germline): MDHEN, SYDVKM. In DNA, the CDR3 is TGTGCCAGCAGTTTAATAGGGCACCCCCAGCATTTT. Translating it yields CASSLIGHPQHF.

This clonotype was seen only a few times. V is TRBV2 and J is TRBJ1-1; D uncertain. CDR3 length equals 12 residues. CDR1 is SNHLY, CDR2 FYNNEI, per germline. V was trimmed by 3 bases and J by 5 bases, leaving 7 bases between them. CDR3 loop: CASSDETTEAFF. CDR3 in DNA: TGTGCCAGCAGTGACGAGACAACTGAAGCTTTCTTT.

Turning to this clonotype: The junction departs from germline at one end; a sequencing error may be responsible. The J gene is TRBJ1-1, the V gene TRBV29-1; D is uncertain. The CDR3 covers 13 residues. Germline V gene lookup returns CDR1 SQVTM and CDR2 ANQGSEA. The CDR3 protein is CSVDQNKNTEAFF. CDR3 nucleotides: TGCAGCGTTGATCAGAATAAGAACACCGAAGCTTTCTTT.

The V and J genes are TRBV7-9 and TRBJ2-1; no clear D gene. Germline assignment: CDR1 SEHNR and CDR2 FQNEAQ (reference sequence). V shed 6 bases and J shed 0 bases, with 9 bases lying between them. This CDR3 is 14 amino acids long. The CDR3 here is CASRGGNSYNEQFF. In DNA, the CDR3 is TGTGCCAGCAGGGGCGGAAACTCCTACAATGAGCAGTTCTTC.

This clonotype was observed a single time. The rearrangement uses TRBV29-1 and TRBJ2-5; D remains unclear. The last part of the DNA fits TRBJ2-7 better; the J call may be wrong. The CDR3 spans 13 residues. Germline V gives CDR1 SQVTM, CDR2 ANQGSEA. In DNA form, the CDR3 reads TGCAGCGTTGCTTCCGGCTCTGGATACGAGCAGTACTTC. Protein: CSVASGSGYEQYF.

This clonotype was observed a few times. This chain links TRBV28 with TRBJ2-3, with D uncertain. The V and J ends lost 5 bases and 6 bases respectively, with 15 bases between them. The CDR3 consists of 14 residues. In germline, CDR1 is MDHEN, CDR2 SYDVKM. The CDR3 loop reads CASSLRGRRDTQYF. For the CDR3, the DNA is TGTGCCAGCAGTCTCCGCGGTCGCAGGGATACGCAGTATTTT.

This sequence joins TRBV5-1 and TRBJ2-7; TRBD1 matches 8 bases. Germline V lookup: CDR1 SGHRS, CDR2 YFSETQ. Trimming took 5 bases from V and 4 from J; bases not matched to a gene: 14. This CDR3 has 16 amino acids. DNA of the CDR3: TGCGCCAGCAGACCAACGGCGGACAGGGTACTATACGAGCAGTACTTC. Translation: CASRPTADRVLYEQYF. The full variable domain, rest sourced from reference TRBV5-1 and TRBJ2-7, is KAGVTQTPRYLIKTRGQQVTLSCSPISGHRSVSWYQQTPGQGLQFLFEYFSETQRNKGNFPGRFSGRQFSNSRSEMNVSTLELGDSALYLCASRPTADRVLYEQYFGPGTRLTVT.

This clonotype appeared a few times. CDR3 residues: CASGLFPLAGAGNEQFF. DNA for the CDR3: TGTGCTAGTGGGTTATTCCCTCTAGCGGGGGCTGGCAATGAGCAGTTCTTC. This chain links TRBV12-5 with TRBJ2-1; 10 bases line up with TRBD2. CDR3 length: 17 residues. Trimming removed 6 bases from V and 6 bases from J; junction bases left unmatched: 14. From germline, CDR1 is LGHNT and CDR2 FRNRAP.

The genes are TRBV2 and TRBJ2-1; weak D call: TRBD2 (6 bases). The ends were cut back, 6 bases at V and 15 bases at J, with 9 bases in the middle. Germline V gene data show CDR1 as SNHLY and CDR2 as FYNNEI. The CDR3 has 9 residues. CDR3: CASREGLFF. The DNA of the CDR3 is TGTGCCAGCAGGGAGGGTCTGTTCTTC.

On this clonotype itself: A much larger clone is a single base away; this may be a read error. This rearrangement joins TRBV12-3 or TRBV12-4 to TRBJ1-2, with 10 bases identical to TRBD1. The junction had 9 bases not matched to a gene; V was cut back by 11 bases and J by 6 bases. CDR3 length equals 13 residues. The CDR3 coding sequence is TGTGCCGGCAACCAGGACAGGGGGAATGGCTACACCTTC. Its protein is CAGNQDRGNGYTF.